The 18 T cell receptor beta chains reported below all come from one sample, sequenced in a study of T cells in Graves' hyperthyroidism and ophthalmopathy. TCR beta CDR3 region amplification was performed from RNA transcripts. The HTBI primer set drove a first-round RT-PCR of the TCR CDR3. TCRdb re-called the multiplex PCR reads through MiXCR, storing one row per CDR3 protein. The sample lists fewer than 600,000 distinct CDR3 sequences, approximately 15% seen once, with around a sixth in the top ten. Sample: blood. These receptors were taken from a woman younger than 30 with Graves' hyperthyroidism.

This clonotype was detected only a few times. The chain has TRBV7-2 and TRBJ2-1; 9 bases line up with TRBD1. V shed 4 bases, J shed 3 bases, and the junction held 10 bases outside the gene matches. The CDR3 extends over 17 amino acids. Germline values: CDR1 SGHTA, CDR2 FQGNSA. The CDR3 region is CASSSPPGTGYYNEQFF. CDR3 coding DNA: TGTGCCAGCAGCTCCCCTCCCGGGACAGGGTACTACAATGAGCAGTTCTTC. Full variable domain (rest looked up from reference TRBV7-2 and TRBJ2-1): GAGVSQSPSNKVTEKGKDVELRCDPISGHTALYWYRQSLGQGLEFLIYFQGNSAPDKSGLPSDRFSAERTGGSVSTLTIQRTQQEDSAVYLCASSSPPGTGYYNEQFFGPGTRLTVL.

At least ten counts were recorded for this clonotype. V gene TRBV2 combines with J gene TRBJ1-5, with unresolved D. The V gene's germline CDR1 is SNHLY and CDR2 FYNNEI. Trimming cost V 2 bases and J 2 bases, with 7 bases left between them. The CDR3 runs to 14 residues. CDR3 region: CASSEYLGNQPQHF. The CDR3 DNA reads TGTGCCAGCAGTGAATATTTGGGCAATCAGCCCCAGCATTTT.

The chain couples TRBV12-3 or TRBV12-4 to TRBJ2-3, with a tentative D call TRBD2 (7 bases). The CDR3 extends over 13 amino acids. V lost 8 bases and J lost 1, with 10 bases in between. CDR3 sequence: CASEGGGTDTQYF. CDR3 coding DNA: TGTGCCAGCGAGGGGGGGGGCACAGATACGCAGTATTTT.

Ten or more counts support this clonotype. The V and J genes are TRBV20-1 and TRBJ2-7; TRBD2 might be the D (5 bases). The CDR3 consists of 12 residues. CDR1 is DFQATT, CDR2 SNEGSKA, per germline (reference sequence). Trimming removed 0 bases from V and 3 bases from J, with 6 bases in between. DNA of the CDR3: TGCAGTGCTAGAGACGGGAACTACGAGCAGTACTTC. Its translation: CSARDGNYEQYF.

On this clonotype: This may be a read error, as it is one base from a much larger clone. Given the absence of the conserved phenylalanine or tryptophan at the CDR3 end, a read error is likely. DNA of the CDR3: TGTGCCAGCAGCTTAGCGTCTAGCCAAGAGACCCAGTACCTC. Translation: CASSLASSQETQYL. V and J are TRBV11-2 and TRBJ2-5, with no clear D. V dropped 1 base and J dropped 1 base, with 7 bases sitting between them. Germline V CDR1 and CDR2: SGHAT, FQNNGV. CDR3 length: 14 amino acids.

This clonotype has ten or more counts. The chain has TRBV12-3 or TRBV12-4 and TRBJ1-2, with a tentative D call TRBD1 (5 bases). The V end was cut by 4 bases, the J end by 2 bases, with 5 bases between. This CDR3 region has 12 residues. In DNA form, the CDR3 reads TGTGCCAGCAGTTGGGACAACTATGGCTACACCTTC. Translation: CASSWDNYGYTF.

This clonotype was observed a handful of times. J is TRBJ1-5 and V is TRBV6-1, with D unresolved. Germline values: CDR1 MNHNS, CDR2 SASEGT. Trimming removed 4 bases at V and 3 bases at J, with 10 bases between. The CDR3 runs 14 residues. In DNA form, the CDR3 reads TGTGCCAGCAGTGGGACCCAGAACAATCAGCCCCAGCATTTT. Protein product: CASSGTQNNQPQHF.

This clonotype has just a few counts. This chain joins TRBV3-1 and TRBJ1-2, with D possibly TRBD1 on 6 matching bases. CDR1 is LGHDT, CDR2 YNNKEL, per germline (reference sequence). V shed 3 bases and J shed 7 bases, with 12 bases lying between them. The CDR3 extends over 13 amino acids. CDR3 coding DNA: TGTGCCAGCAGCCACCCTTACAGGGCTGGCTACACCTTC. Residues: CASSHPYRAGYTF.

The sample holds a few counts of this clonotype. This rearrangement joins TRBV7-9 to TRBJ2-1; TRBD2 matches 7 bases. The germline V gene encodes CDR1 SEHNR and CDR2 FQNEAQ (reference sequence). The CDR3 contains 14 residues. Trimming took 5 bases from V and 6 from J; bases not matched to a gene: 7. The CDR3 sequence: CASSPDSGRNEQFF. CDR3 coding DNA: TGTGCCAGCAGCCCCGATAGCGGGCGCAATGAGCAGTTCTTC.

At least ten counts were recorded for this clonotype. The rearrangement links TRBV6-1 to TRBJ1-4; D is perhaps TRBD1 (5 bases). The V gene's germline CDR1 is MNHNS and CDR2 SASEGT. CDR3 length: 16 residues. Deletions cut 8 bases from V and 5 bases from J, with 21 bases between. Written as DNA, the CDR3 is TGTGCCAGCGCCGAATACGGGGCTCAACTAAATGAAAAACTGTTTTTT. Amino acid sequence: CASAEYGAQLNEKLFF.

The rearrangement joins TRBV30 to TRBJ1-4, with 11 positions matching TRBD1. V dropped 8 bases and J dropped 7; count of bases not matched to a gene: 6. Germline-derived CDR1 and CDR2 are GTSNPN and SVGIG (reference sequence). This CDR3 spans 13 amino acids. The CDR3 protein is CARSGQGVEKLFF. In DNA form, the CDR3 reads TGTGCCAGATCGGGACAGGGGGTTGAAAAACTGTTTTTT.

On this clonotype itself: Possible read error: a much larger clone is one base away. V is TRBV20-1 and J is TRBJ1-2, with D possibly matching TRBD1 (5 bases). There are 14 residues in the CDR3. Trimming pared 5 bases from V and 6 bases from J, leaving 19 bases between. Germline-derived CDR1 and CDR2 are DFQATT and SNEGSKA (reference sequence). The CDR3 here is CSAPHMAGRDGYTF. CDR3 nucleotide sequence: TGCAGTGCTCCCCACATGGCAGGGAGGGATGGCTACACCTTC.

The genes are TRBV10-3 and TRBJ2-3, with 9 bases aligning to TRBD2. J lost 1 base, V lost 8 bases, and 13 bases had no gene match. Germline loops: CDR1 ENHRY, CDR2 SYGVKD. This CDR3 comprises 17 residues. The CDR3 region is CAISGRISGRGTDTQYF. The CDR3, as DNA: TGTGCCATCTCCGGGAGGATTAGCGGGAGAGGCACAGATACGCAGTATTTT.

There are many counts of this clonotype. The chain links TRBV11-2 to TRBJ1-2; 8 nucleotides line up with TRBD1. The CDR3 has 11 amino acids. Trimming took 5 bases from V and 9 from J; bases not matched to a gene: 2. Germline-derived CDR1 and CDR2 are SGHAT and FQNNGV. The CDR3 bases are TGTGCCAGCAGCAGGGACAGGCGCTACACCTTC. Its translation is CASSRDRRYTF.

The sample holds many counts of this clonotype. The CDR3 nucleotides are TGTGCCAGCAGCCCCGGGGCACTAGTGGGGTTGGGTGAGCAGTTCTTC. It yields the protein CASSPGALVGLGEQFF. The chain joins TRBV11-2 to TRBJ2-1; D assignment may be TRBD1 or TRBD2 (5 bases each). V was trimmed by 5 bases and J by 9 bases, leaving 23 bases between them. The CDR3 runs 16 residues. Germline values: CDR1 SGHAT, CDR2 FQNNGV.

The gene calls are TRBV5-1 and TRBJ1-1, with 7 bases identical to TRBD1. Germline V CDR1 and CDR2: SGHRS, YFSETQ. Trimming removed 7 bases from V and 7 bases from J; junction bases left unmatched: 16. This CDR3 region has 15 residues. CDR3 sequence reads: CASGRRTGLADEAFF. The CDR3 DNA sequence: TGCGCCAGCGGCAGAAGGACAGGATTGGCGGATGAAGCTTTCTTT. The whole variable domain, remainder taken from reference TRBV5-1 and TRBJ1-1, is KAGVTQTPRYLIKTRGQQVTLSCSPISGHRSVSWYQQTPGQGLQFLFEYFSETQRNKGNFPGRFSGRQFSNSRSEMNVSTLELGDSALYLCASGRRTGLADEAFFGQGTRLTVV.

This clonotype showed up just a few times. CDR3 sequence reads: CASSLVPLRNTEAFF. The DNA for the CDR3 is TGCGCCAGCAGCTTGGTTCCCCTGAGGAACACTGAAGCTTTCTTT. The gene calls are TRBV5-1 and TRBJ1-1, with no clear D. The CDR3 consists of 15 residues. Germline V gene lookup returns CDR1 SGHRS and CDR2 YFSETQ. Trimming removed 0 bases from V and 1 base from J, with 10 bases in between.

The CDR3 sequence is CASSPAITSGRARPGELFF. The DNA for the CDR3 is TGTGCCAGCTCACCCGCGATAACTAGCGGGAGGGCTCGACCCGGGGAGCTGTTTTTT. The V call is TRBV18, the J call TRBJ2-2; TRBD2 matches 13 bases. Per germline, CDR1 KGHSH and CDR2 LQKENI. The CDR3 covers 19 residues. The V gene end was trimmed by 3 bases and the J gene end by 6 bases; junction bases not matched to a gene: 13.